This T cell receptor beta chain was captured in a study of CD8 T cells in Susac syndrome. Sequencing of TCR beta covered CD8+ and CD4+ T cells obtained from blood. Through negative isolation, CD4+ and CD8+ T cells were obtained, while TEMRA cells were enriched using FACS. Random hexamers served to reverse transcribe roughly 0.5 to 1 ug RNA. MiXCR was run by TCRdb on the immunoSEQ multiplex PCR reads, yielding one entry per CDR3 protein. The table shows about 290,000 distinct CDR3 sequences, with 89% occurring only once. This CDR3 spans 13 amino acids. Trimming left V 4 bases short and J 1 base short, with 3 bases between. Germline CDR1 KGHDR, CDR2 SFDVKD.

Sequencing was done on a sample of CD8+ T cells from PBMCs. This clonotype originated in a human donor with multiple sclerosis. The chain employs TRBV24-1 and TRBJ2-2; D is ambiguous. The CDR3: CATSDRNTGELFF. The CDR3 bases are TGTGCCACCAGTGACAGGAACACCGGGGAGCTGTTTTTT.